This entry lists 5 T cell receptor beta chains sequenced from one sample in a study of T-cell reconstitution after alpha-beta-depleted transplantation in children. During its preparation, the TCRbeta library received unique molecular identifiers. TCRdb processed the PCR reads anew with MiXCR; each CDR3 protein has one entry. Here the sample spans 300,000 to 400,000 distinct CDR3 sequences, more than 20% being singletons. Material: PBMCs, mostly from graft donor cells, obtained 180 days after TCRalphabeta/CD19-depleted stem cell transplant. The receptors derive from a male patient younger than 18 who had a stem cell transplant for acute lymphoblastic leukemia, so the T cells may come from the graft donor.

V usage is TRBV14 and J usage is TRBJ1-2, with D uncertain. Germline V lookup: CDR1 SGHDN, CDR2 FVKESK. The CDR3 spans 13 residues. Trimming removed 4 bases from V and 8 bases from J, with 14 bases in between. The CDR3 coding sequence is TGTGCCAGCAGCCCTACAAGGTGGGGAGGCTACACCTTC. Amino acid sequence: CASSPTRWGGYTF.

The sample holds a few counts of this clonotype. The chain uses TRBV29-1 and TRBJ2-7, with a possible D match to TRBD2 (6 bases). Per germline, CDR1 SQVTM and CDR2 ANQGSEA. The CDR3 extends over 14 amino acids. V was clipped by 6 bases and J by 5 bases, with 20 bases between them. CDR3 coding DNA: TGCAGCGTCGCCCTGGTGACTAGTTCGCACGAGCAGTACTTC. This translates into CSVALVTSSHEQYF.

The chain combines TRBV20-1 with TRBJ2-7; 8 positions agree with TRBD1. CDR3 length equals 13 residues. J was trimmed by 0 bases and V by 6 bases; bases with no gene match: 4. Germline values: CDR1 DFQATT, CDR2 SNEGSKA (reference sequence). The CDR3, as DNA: TGCAGTGCCGGGACAGGACACTCCTACGAGCAGTACTTC. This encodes CSAGTGHSYEQYF.

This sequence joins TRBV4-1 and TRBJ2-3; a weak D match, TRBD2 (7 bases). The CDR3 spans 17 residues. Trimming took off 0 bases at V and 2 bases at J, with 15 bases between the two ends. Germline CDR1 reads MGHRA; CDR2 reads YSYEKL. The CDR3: CASSQDRRGHYTDTQYF. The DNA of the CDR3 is TGCGCCAGCAGCCAAGATAGGCGGGGGCACTACACAGATACGCAGTATTTT.

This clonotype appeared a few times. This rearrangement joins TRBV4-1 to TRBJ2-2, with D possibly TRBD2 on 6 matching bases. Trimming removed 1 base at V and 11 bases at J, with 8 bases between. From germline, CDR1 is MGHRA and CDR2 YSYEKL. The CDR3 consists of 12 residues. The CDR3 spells CASSQATSELFF. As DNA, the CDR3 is TGCGCCAGCAGCCAAGCGACTAGTGAGCTGTTTTTT.